This is a list of T cell receptor beta chains from one sample in a study of Graves' ophthalmopathy and Graves' hyperthyroidism. MiXCR, applied by TCRdb to the multiplex PCR reads, yields one record per CDR3 protein. The sample lists 580,000 or so distinct CDR3 sequences; approximately 37% were seen once. Sequenced input: peripheral blood or thyroid tissue (not recorded which). The receptors stem from an adult man with Graves' hyperthyroidism. The conserved cysteine and the conserved F or W are not part of the CDR3 here. Fields, in order: V gene, J gene, CDR3 protein.

TRBV9	TRBJ1-2	ASSAAGGGYT
TRBV7-3	TRBJ2-5	ASSSAHQETQY
TRBV7-2	TRBJ2-2	AWSKSSGGGELF
TRBV12-5	TRBJ2-7	ASGDGTRVDEQY
TRBV7-9	TRBJ1-2	ASSSYDRGNNYGYT
TRBV7-9	TRBJ2-2	ASSVGADTGELF
TRBV7-2	TRBJ2-6	ASSLAWGPLSGANVLT
TRBV6-5	TRBJ2-2	ASRQGQGVTGELF
TRBV9	TRBJ2-3	ASSGRLAGGRTDTQY
TRBV9	TRBJ2-2	ASSVSAGELF
TRBV12-3/TRBV12-4	.	ASSLKTSGYNEQF